The 10 T cell receptor beta chains below all came from one sample that was sequenced in a study of T-cell memory formation after mild COVID-19. TCRdb redid the calling of the 5' RACE reads with MiXCR, one entry per CDR3 protein. The sample gives tens of thousands of distinct CDR3 sequences, around an eighth of which show up once; 25% to 35% is in the top ten. Sequencing used PBMCs or a T cell subset sorted from them (not recorded which). Every receptor here comes from an adult woman who had mild COVID-19 (a few samples of this study predate the infection). Cell type and time point are not known.

At least ten counts were recorded for this clonotype. The V and J genes are TRBV7-2 and TRBJ2-5; D is possibly TRBD2 (6 bases). Per the germline V gene, CDR1 is SGHTA and CDR2 is FQGNSA. CDR3 length: 17 residues. Trimming removed 3 bases from V and 0 bases from J, with 17 bases in between. The CDR3, as DNA: TGTGCCAGCAGCTTTTATGGTGGAGGGGCTTACCAAGAGACCCAGTACTTC. It specifies CASSFYGGGAYQETQYF.

The chain is built from TRBV4-2 and TRBJ1-1; D is perhaps TRBD1 (5 bases). The V end lost 1 base, the J end lost 4 bases, and 10 bases lay between the germline ends. CDR1 and CDR2 (germline): LGHNA, YNFKEQ. CDR3 length: 14 amino acids. This CDR3 is CASSQGEGTTEAFF. DNA of the CDR3: TGTGCCAGCAGCCAAGGTGAAGGGACCACTGAAGCTTTCTTT.

The chain joins TRBV19 to TRBJ1-5; D not resolved. Trimming stripped 2 bases from V and 1 base from J, with 3 bases between. Germline CDR1 reads LNHDA; CDR2 reads SQIVND (reference sequence). The CDR3 length is 13 residues. The CDR3 region is CASSIKSNQPQHF. The CDR3 DNA reads TGTGCCAGTAGTATAAAGAGCAATCAGCCCCAGCATTTT.

The chain links TRBV6-2 or TRBV6-3 to TRBJ1-1; 10 nucleotides line up with TRBD1. After removal of 5 bases from V and 2 bases from J, the junction contained 5 bases not matched to a gene. This CDR3 spans 15 amino acids. Germline V gene lookup returns CDR1 MNHEY and CDR2 SVGEGT. The CDR3 region has the DNA TGTGCCAGCAGTGAGCGACAGGGGGCAAACACTGAAGCTTTCTTT. The encoded protein is CASSERQGANTEAFF.

This clonotype was observed a few times. The rearrangement links TRBV15 to TRBJ2-1, with 7 bases matching TRBD1. CDR3 length equals 17 residues. V was clipped by 2 bases and J by 3 bases; unmatched bases: 10. The germline CDR1 and CDR2 sequences are LNHNV and YYDKDF (reference sequence). CDR3: CATSRPTTGLIYNEQFF. The CDR3 nucleotides read TGTGCCACCAGCAGACCCACGACAGGGTTGATCTACAATGAGCAGTTCTTC.

This clonotype occurred a few times. The rearrangement joins TRBV7-3 to TRBJ2-3, with TRBD2 as a possible D gene (6 bases). There are 12 residues in the CDR3. CDR1 SGHTA and CDR2 FQGTGA come from the germline V gene. The V end was cut by 5 bases, the J end by 6 bases, with 9 bases between. In DNA, the CDR3 is TGTGCCAGCAGCGGAACTAGCGATACGCAGTATTTT. As protein: CASSGTSDTQYF.

The chain employs TRBV5-1 and TRBJ1-6; 7 nucleotides agree with TRBD1. The V and J ends lost 2 bases and 10 bases, in that order; junction bases with no gene match: 12. The CDR3 covers 16 residues. The germline V gene has CDR1 SGHRS and CDR2 YFSETQ. The CDR3 reads CASSLLTGSTGSPLHF. DNA of the CDR3: TGCGCCAGCAGCTTACTGACAGGGAGCACGGGGTCACCCCTCCACTTT. Looking up the rest from reference TRBV5-1 and TRBJ1-6 gives the full variable domain: KAGVTQTPRYLIKTRGQQVTLSCSPISGHRSVSWYQQTPGQGLQFLFEYFSETQRNKGNFPGRFSGRQFSNSRSEMNVSTLELGDSALYLCASSLLTGSTGSPLHFGNGTRLTVT.

This clonotype was seen only a few times. This CDR3 fails to terminate in the conserved phenylalanine or tryptophan, so it likely reflects a read error. Because the CDR3's place on the DNA is in doubt, the DNA is left out and the CDR3 is given as listed by TCRdb. This chain joins TRBV6-5 and TRBJ2-7; TRBD1 reflects the table's D call only, with no check against the DNA. The germline V gene encodes CDR1 MNHEY and CDR2 SVGAGI. The CDR3 is 12 amino acids long, termini counted. The CDR3 sequence: CASSGGGTGPLY.

The sample holds a few counts of this clonotype. This rearrangement joins TRBV7-9 to TRBJ2-3; D might be TRBD1 (6 bases). The CDR3 runs to 15 residues. The V gene's germline CDR1 is SEHNR and CDR2 FQNEAQ (reference sequence). The V end lost 4 bases, the J end lost 4 bases, and 15 bases lay between the germline ends. CDR3 loop: CASSSPDRSPDTQYF. In DNA, the CDR3 is TGTGCCAGCAGCTCACCAGACAGGTCACCAGATACGCAGTATTTT.

This clonotype was detected only a few times. The chain carries TRBV4-1 and TRBJ2-1; D ambiguous. Germline loops: CDR1 MGHRA, CDR2 YSYEKL. CDR3 length equals 13 residues. Trimming removed 1 base at V and 3 bases at J, with 4 bases between. CDR3 DNA: TGCGCCAGCAGCCAAGGGAACTACAATGAGCAGTTCTTC. Its protein product is CASSQGNYNEQFF.